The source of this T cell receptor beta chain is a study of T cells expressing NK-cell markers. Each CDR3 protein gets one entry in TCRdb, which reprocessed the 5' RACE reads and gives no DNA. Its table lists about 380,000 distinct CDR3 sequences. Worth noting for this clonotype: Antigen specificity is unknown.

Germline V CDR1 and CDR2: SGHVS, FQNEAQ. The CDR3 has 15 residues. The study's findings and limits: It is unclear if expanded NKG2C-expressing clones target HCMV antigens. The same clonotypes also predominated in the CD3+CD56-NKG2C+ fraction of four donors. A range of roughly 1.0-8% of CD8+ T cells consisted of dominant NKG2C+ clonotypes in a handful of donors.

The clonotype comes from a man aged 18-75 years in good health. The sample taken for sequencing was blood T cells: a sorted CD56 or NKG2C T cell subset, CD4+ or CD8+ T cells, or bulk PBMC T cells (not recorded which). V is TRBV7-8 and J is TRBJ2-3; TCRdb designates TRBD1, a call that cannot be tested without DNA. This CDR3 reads CASSSPGQKTDTQYF.